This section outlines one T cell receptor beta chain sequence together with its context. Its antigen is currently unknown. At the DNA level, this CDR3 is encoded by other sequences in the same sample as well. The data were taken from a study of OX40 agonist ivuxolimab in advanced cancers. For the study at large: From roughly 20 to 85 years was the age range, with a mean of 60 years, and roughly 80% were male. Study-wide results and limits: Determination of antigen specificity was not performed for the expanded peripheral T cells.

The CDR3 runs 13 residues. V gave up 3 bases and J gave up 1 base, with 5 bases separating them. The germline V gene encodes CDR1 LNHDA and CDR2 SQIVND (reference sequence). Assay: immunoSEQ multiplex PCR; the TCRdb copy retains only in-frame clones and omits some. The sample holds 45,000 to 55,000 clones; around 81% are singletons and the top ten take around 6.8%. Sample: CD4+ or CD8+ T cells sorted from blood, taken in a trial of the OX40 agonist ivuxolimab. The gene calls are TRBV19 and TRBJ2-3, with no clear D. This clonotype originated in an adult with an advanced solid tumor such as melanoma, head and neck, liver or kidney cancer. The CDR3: CASSIDGTDTQYF. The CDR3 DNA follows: TGTGCCAGTAGTATTGACGGCACAGATACGCAGTATTTT.